This T cell receptor (beta chain) is from a study of blood T cells in healthy people across ages. Ranging in age from about 6 to 95, the donors were healthy Caucasian individuals from Russia. This clonotype appeared many times. Sample-barcoded 5' priming and a J-beta primer mix drove a second PCR of about 6 to 12 cycles. One entry per CDR3 protein results from TCRdb running MiXCR on the 5' RACE reads. Among about 780,000 distinct CDR3 sequences listed, approximately 67% were seen once. With V trimmed by 0 bases and J by 2 bases, 1 base remained unmatched. Germline V gene data show CDR1 as SGDLS and CDR2 as YYNGEE. The CDR3 spans 15 residues.

Sample: blood. V and J are TRBV9 and TRBJ2-2; 7 nucleotides agree with TRBD2. This receptor was identified in a man aged 25 to 45 in good health. In nucleotides, the CDR3 is TGTGCCAGCAGCGTAGCGGGACTAAACACCGGGGAGCTGTTTTTT. Translating gives CASSVAGLNTGELFF. Based on the CDR3 plus reference TRBV9 and TRBJ2-2, the full variable domain is DSGVTQTPKHLITATGQRVTLRCSPRSGDLSVYWYQQSLDQGLQFLIQYYNGEERAKGNILERFSAQQFPDLHSELNLSSLELGDSALYFCASSVAGLNTGELFFGEGSRLTVL.